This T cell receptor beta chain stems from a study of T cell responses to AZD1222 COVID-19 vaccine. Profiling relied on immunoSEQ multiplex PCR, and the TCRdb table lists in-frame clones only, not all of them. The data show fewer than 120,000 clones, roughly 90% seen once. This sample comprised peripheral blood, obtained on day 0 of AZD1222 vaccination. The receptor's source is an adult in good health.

The CDR3 protein is CASSPHPPGQGVGVNYGYTF. DNA for the CDR3: TGTGCCAGCAGCCCACACCCCCCGGGACAGGGAGTGGGGGTAAACTATGGCTACACCTTC. J is TRBJ1-2 and V is TRBV14; 9 positions match TRBD1. Looked up from germline, CDR1 is SGHDN and CDR2 is FVKESK. The CDR3 length is 20 residues. The trim removed 4 bases at V and 2 bases at J, leaving 20 bases unmatched.